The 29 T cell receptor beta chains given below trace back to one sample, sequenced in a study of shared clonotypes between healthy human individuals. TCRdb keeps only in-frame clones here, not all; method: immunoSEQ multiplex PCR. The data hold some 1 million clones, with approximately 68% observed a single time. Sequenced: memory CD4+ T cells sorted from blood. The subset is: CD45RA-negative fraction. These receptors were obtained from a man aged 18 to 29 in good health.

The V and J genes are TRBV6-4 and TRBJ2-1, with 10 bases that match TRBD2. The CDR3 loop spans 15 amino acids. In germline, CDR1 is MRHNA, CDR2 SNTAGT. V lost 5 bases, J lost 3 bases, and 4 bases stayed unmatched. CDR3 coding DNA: TGTGCCAGCAGTACCGGGACTAGCGACTACAATGAGCAGTTCTTC. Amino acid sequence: CASSTGTSDYNEQFF.

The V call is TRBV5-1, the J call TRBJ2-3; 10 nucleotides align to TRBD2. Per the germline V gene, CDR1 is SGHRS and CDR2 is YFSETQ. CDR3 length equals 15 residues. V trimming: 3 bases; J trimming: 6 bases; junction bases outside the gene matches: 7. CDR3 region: CASSSSGGGADTQYF. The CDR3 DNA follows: TGCGCCAGCAGCTCTAGCGGGGGCGGCGCGGATACGCAGTATTTT. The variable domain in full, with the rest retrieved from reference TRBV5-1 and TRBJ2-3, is KAGVTQTPRYLIKTRGQQVTLSCSPISGHRSVSWYQQTPGQGLQFLFEYFSETQRNKGNFPGRFSGRQFSNSRSEMNVSTLELGDSALYLCASSSSGGGADTQYFGPGTRLTVL.

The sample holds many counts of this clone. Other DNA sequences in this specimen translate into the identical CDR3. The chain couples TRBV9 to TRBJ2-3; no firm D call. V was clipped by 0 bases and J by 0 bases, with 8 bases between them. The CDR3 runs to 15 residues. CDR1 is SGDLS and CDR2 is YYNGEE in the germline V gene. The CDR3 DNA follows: TGTGCCAGCAGCGTAGGACTTACTAGCACAGATACGCAGTATTTT. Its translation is CASSVGLTSTDTQYF. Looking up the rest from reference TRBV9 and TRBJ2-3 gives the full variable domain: DSGVTQTPKHLITATGQRVTLRCSPRSGDLSVYWYQQSLDQGLQFLIQYYNGEERAKGNILERFSAQQFPDLHSELNLSSLELGDSALYFCASSVGLTSTDTQYFGPGTRLTVL.

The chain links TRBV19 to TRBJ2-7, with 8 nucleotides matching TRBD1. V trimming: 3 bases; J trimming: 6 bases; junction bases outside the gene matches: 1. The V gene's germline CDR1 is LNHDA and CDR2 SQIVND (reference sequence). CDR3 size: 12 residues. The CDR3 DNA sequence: TGTGCCAGTAGTATGCAGGGGGCCGAGCAGTACTTC. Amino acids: CASSMQGAEQYF.

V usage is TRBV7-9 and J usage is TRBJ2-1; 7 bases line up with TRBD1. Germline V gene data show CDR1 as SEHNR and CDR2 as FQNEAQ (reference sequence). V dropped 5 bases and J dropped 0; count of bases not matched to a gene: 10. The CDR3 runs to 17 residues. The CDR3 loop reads CASSPGQASASYNEQFF. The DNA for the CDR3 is TGTGCCAGCAGCCCAGGACAGGCCTCCGCCTCCTACAATGAGCAGTTCTTC.

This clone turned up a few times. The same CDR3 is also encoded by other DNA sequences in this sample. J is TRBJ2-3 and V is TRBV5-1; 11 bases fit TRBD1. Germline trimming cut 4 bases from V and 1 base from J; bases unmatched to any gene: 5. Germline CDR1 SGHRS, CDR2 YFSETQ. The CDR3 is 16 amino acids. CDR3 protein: CASSTGTGGGTDTQYF. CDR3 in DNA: TGCGCCAGCAGCACCGGGACAGGGGGAGGCACAGATACGCAGTATTTT.

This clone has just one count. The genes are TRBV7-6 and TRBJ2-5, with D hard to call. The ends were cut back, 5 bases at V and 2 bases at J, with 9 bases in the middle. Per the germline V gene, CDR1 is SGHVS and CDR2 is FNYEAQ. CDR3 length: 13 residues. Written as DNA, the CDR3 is TGTGCCAGCAGCCCCCTCGGGCAAGAGACCCAGTACTTC. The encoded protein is CASSPLGQETQYF.

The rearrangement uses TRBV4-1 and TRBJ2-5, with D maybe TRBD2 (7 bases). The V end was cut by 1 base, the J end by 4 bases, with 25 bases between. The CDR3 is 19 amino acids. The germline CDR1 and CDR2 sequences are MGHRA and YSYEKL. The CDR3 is CASSQASSGGPGGRETQYF. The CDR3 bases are TGCGCCAGCAGCCAAGCCTCTTCGGGGGGCCCGGGCGGGAGAGAGACCCAGTACTTC.

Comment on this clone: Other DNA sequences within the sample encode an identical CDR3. CDR3 region: CAIRENTGELFF. CDR3 coding DNA: TGTGCCATTCGGGAGAACACCGGGGAGCTGTTTTTT. The chain employs TRBV10-3 and TRBJ2-2; D is perhaps TRBD2 (5 bases). Germline CDR1 is ENHRY and CDR2 is SYGVKD. V was shortened by 9 bases and J by 1 base, with 6 bases between the two germline ends. CDR3 size: 12 residues.

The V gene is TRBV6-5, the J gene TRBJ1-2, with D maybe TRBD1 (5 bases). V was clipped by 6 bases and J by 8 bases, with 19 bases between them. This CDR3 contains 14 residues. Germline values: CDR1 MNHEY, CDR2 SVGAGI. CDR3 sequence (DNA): TGTGCCAGCAGCCGCAGGGCTATGTCCTTCGGCTACACCTTC. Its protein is CASSRRAMSFGYTF.

Written as DNA, the CDR3 is TGTGCCAGCTCATCACTACAAGATCAGCCCCAGCATTTT. Residues: CASSSLQDQPQHF. The rearrangement joins TRBV18 to TRBJ1-5, with unresolved D. Looked up from germline, CDR1 is KGHSH and CDR2 is LQKENI. The CDR3 runs 13 residues. Between the trimmed V and J ends, which lost 5 bases and 5 bases, there was a span of 10 bases. Full variable domain (missing parts from reference TRBV18 and TRBJ1-5): NAGVMQNPRHLVRRRGQEARLRCSPMKGHSHVYWYRQLPEEGLKFMVYLQKENIIDESGMPKERFSAEFPKEGPSILRIQQVVRGDSAAYFCASSSLQDQPQHFGDGTRLSIL.

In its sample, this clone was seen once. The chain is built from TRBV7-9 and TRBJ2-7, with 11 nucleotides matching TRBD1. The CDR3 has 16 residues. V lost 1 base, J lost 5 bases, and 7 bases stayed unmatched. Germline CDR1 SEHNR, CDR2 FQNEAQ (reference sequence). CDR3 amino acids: CASSLEGTGGGNEQYF. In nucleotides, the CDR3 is TGTGCCAGCAGCTTAGAAGGGACAGGGGGAGGTAACGAGCAGTACTTC.

The CDR3 loop is CASSPPGRLNTEAFF. The CDR3 nucleotides are TGTGCCAGCAGCCCCCCGGGCAGGCTGAACACTGAAGCTTTCTTT. The rearrangement joins TRBV5-4 to TRBJ1-1; the D is unclear. The CDR3 totals 15 residues. The V and J ends lost 4 bases and 0 bases respectively, with 13 bases between them. CDR1 and CDR2 (germline): SGHNT, YYREEE (reference sequence). Variable domain in full (rest from reference TRBV5-4 and TRBJ1-1): ETGVTQSPTHLIKTRGQQVTLRCSSQSGHNTVSWYQQALGQGPQFIFQYYREEENGRGNFPPRFSGLQFPNYSSELNVNALELDDSALYLCASSPPGRLNTEAFFGQGTRLTVV.

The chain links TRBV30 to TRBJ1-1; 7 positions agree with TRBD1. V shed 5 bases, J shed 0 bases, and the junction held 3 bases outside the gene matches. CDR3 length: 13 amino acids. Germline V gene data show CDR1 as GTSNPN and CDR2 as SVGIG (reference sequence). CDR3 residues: CAWETGVNTEAFF. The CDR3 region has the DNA TGTGCCTGGGAAACAGGGGTGAACACTGAAGCTTTCTTT.

The CDR3 sequence is CASSQETSGGSTDTQYF. The CDR3 DNA is TGCGCCAGCAGCCAAGAAACGAGCGGGGGGAGCACAGATACGCAGTATTTT. V gene TRBV4-3 combines with J gene TRBJ2-3, with TRBD2 identical over 9 bases. The germline CDR1 and CDR2 sequences are LGHNA and YSLEER. The CDR3 has 17 residues. V shed 0 bases and J 0 bases; nucleotides not matched to a gene: 4.

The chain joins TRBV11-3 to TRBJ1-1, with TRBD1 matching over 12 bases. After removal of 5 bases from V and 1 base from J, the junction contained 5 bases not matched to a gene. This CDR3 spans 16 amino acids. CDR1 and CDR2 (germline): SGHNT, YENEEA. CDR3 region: CASSRGQGAGNTEAFF. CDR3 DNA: TGTGCCAGCAGCCGGGGACAGGGGGCAGGGAACACTGAAGCTTTCTTT.

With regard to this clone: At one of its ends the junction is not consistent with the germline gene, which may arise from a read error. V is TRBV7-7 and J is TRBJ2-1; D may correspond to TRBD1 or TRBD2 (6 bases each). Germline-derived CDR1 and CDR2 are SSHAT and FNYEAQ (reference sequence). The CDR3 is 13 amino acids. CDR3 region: CASSAKRGAEQFF. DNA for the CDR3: TGTGCTAGCAGCGCAAAAAGGGGGGCTGAGCAGTTCTTC.

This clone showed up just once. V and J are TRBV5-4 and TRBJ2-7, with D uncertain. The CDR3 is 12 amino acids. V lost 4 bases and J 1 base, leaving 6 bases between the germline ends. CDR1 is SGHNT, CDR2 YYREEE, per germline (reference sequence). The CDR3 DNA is TGTGCCAGCAGCACCCTGTCCTACGAGCAGTACTTC. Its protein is CASSTLSYEQYF.

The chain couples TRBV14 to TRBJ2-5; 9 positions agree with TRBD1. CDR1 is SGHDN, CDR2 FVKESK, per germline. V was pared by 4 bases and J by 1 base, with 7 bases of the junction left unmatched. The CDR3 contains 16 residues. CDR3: CASSLLTGGPQETQYF. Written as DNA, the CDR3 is TGTGCCAGCAGCCTTCTGACAGGGGGTCCCCAAGAGACCCAGTACTTC.

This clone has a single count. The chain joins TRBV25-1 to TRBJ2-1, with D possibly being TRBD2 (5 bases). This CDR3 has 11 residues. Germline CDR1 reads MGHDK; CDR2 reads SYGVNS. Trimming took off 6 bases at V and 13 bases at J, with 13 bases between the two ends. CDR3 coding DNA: TGTGCCAGCAGCCCGGACTGGAGTCAGTTCTTC. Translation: CASSPDWSQFF.

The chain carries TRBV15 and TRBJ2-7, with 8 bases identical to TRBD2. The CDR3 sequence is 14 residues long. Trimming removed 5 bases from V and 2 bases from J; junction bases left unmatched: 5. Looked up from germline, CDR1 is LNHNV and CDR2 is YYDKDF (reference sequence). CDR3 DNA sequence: TGTGCCACCAGCTCCGGGGGGGCCGCCTACGAGCAGTACTTC. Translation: CATSSGGAAYEQYF.

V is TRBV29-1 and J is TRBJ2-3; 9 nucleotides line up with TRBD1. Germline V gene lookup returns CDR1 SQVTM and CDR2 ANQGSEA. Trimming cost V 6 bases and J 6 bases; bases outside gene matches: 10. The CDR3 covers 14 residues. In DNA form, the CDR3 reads TGCAGCGTCACTAAGGGACAGGGTACGGATACGCAGTATTTT. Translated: CSVTKGQGTDTQYF.

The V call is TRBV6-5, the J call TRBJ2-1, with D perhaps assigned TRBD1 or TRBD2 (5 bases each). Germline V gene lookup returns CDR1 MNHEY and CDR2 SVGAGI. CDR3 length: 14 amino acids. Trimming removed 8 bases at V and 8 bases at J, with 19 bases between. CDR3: CASGRDLGRDEQFF. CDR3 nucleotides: TGTGCCAGCGGACGGGACCTGGGCAGGGATGAGCAGTTCTTC.

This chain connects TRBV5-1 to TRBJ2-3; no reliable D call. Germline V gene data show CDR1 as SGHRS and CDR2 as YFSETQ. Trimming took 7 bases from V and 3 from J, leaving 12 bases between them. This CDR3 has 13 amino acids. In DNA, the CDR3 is TGCGCCAGCCGCACCGACACTACAGATACGCAGTATTTT. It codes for CASRTDTTDTQYF.

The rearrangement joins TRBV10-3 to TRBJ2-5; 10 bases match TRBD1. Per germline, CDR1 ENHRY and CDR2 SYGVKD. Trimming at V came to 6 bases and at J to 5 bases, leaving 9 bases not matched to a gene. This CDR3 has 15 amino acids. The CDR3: CAISSGQGILETQYF. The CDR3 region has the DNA TGTGCCATCAGCTCGGGACAGGGGATTTTGGAGACCCAGTACTTC.

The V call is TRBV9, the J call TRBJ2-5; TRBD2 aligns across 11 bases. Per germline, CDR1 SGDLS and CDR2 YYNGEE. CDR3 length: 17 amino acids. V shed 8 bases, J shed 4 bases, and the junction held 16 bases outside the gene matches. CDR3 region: CARTKGLAGGPGETQYF. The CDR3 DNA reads TGTGCCAGGACTAAGGGGCTAGCGGGGGGACCGGGAGAGACCCAGTACTTC.

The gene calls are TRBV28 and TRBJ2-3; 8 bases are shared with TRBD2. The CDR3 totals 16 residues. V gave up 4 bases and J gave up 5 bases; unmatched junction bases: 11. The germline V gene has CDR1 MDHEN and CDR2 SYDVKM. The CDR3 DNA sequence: TGTGCCAGCAGTTCTCCGGGTAGCGGGGCGGGAGATACGCAGTATTTT. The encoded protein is CASSSPGSGAGDTQYF. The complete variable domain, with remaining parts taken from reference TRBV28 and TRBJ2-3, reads DVKVTQSSRYLVKRTGEKVFLECVQDMDHENMFWYRQDPGLGLRLIYFSYDVKMKEKGDIPEGYSVSREKKERFSLILESASTNQTSMYLCASSSPGSGAGDTQYFGPGTRLTVL.

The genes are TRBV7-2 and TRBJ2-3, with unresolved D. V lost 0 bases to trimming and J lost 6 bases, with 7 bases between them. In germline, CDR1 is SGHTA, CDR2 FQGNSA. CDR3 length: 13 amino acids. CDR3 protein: CASSLAPPDTQYF. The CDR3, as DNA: TGTGCCAGCAGCTTAGCCCCGCCTGATACGCAGTATTTT.

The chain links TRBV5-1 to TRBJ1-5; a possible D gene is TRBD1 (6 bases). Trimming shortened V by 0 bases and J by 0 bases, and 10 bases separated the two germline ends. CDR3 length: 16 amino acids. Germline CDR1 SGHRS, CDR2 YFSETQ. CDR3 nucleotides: TGCGCCAGCAGCTTGGAAGGGGGGTCTAGCAATCAGCCCCAGCATTTT. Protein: CASSLEGGSSNQPQHF. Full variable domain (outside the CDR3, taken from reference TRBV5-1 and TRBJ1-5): KAGVTQTPRYLIKTRGQQVTLSCSPISGHRSVSWYQQTPGQGLQFLFEYFSETQRNKGNFPGRFSGRQFSNSRSEMNVSTLELGDSALYLCASSLEGGSSNQPQHFGDGTRLSIL.